Below are 8 T cell receptor beta chains sequenced from a single sample in a study of T cell responses to AZD1222 COVID-19 vaccine. Sequencing used immunoSEQ multiplex PCR; TCRdb keeps in-frame clones, though not all of them. This table holds some 110,000 clones, about 85% found once. This material consisted of peripheral blood, taken on day 0 of AZD1222 vaccination. The receptor set was obtained from an adult in good health.

This chain connects TRBV7-3 to TRBJ2-2, with 14 nucleotides matching TRBD2. Germline CDR1 reads SGHTA; CDR2 reads FQGTGA. V trimming: 4 bases; J trimming: 4 bases; junction bases outside the gene matches: 8. This CDR3 is built from 18 residues. The CDR3 coding sequence is TGTGCCAGCAGCTCGCTCCCCGGGACTAGCGGGGGCACCGGGGAGCTGTTTTTT. This encodes CASSSLPGTSGGTGELFF.

The V call is TRBV30, the J call TRBJ1-2; 8 bases are shared with TRBD1. This CDR3 region has 15 residues. Germline CDR1 is GTSNPN and CDR2 is SVGIG (reference sequence). Losses at the gene ends were 4 bases for V and 3 bases for J; bases not matched to a gene: 10. The chain's CDR3 is CAWTLDRGPHYGYTF. As DNA, the CDR3 is TGTGCCTGGACTCTCGACAGGGGCCCACACTATGGCTACACCTTC. Together with reference TRBV30 and TRBJ1-2, the CDR3 gives the full variable domain: SQTIHQWPATLVQPVGSPLSLECTVEGTSNPNLYWYRQAAGRGLQLLFYSVGIGQISSEVPQNLSASRPQDRQFILSSKKLLLSDSGFYLCAWTLDRGPHYGYTFGSGTRLTVV.

The J gene is TRBJ1-2, the V gene TRBV19, with D possibly being TRBD1 (6 bases). Germline V gene sequence: CDR1 LNHDA, CDR2 SQIVND (reference sequence). The CDR3 has 17 residues. V lost 2 bases to trimming and J lost 2 bases, with 18 bases between them. Written as DNA, the CDR3 is TGTGCCAGTAGTATAAAAGGGGCAGGGGCTCCAAACTATGGCTACACCTTC. Its translation: CASSIKGAGAPNYGYTF.

The chain carries TRBV7-3 and TRBJ2-3; TRBD2 matches 9 bases. The CDR3 consists of 17 residues. V lost 6 bases and J lost 0; bases outside the gene matches: 10. CDR1 is SGHTA, CDR2 FQGTGA, per germline. Here the CDR3 reads CASSQGLAGPSTDTQYF. CDR3 nucleotide sequence: TGTGCCAGCAGTCAAGGGCTAGCGGGGCCTAGCACAGATACGCAGTATTTT.

This chain uses TRBV18 with TRBJ2-5; 10 positions match TRBD2. The CDR3 length is 16 residues. Germline V CDR1 and CDR2: KGHSH, LQKENI. V lost 3 bases to trimming and J lost 3 bases; unmatched junction nucleotides: 7. CDR3 protein: CASSPRTSGTKETQYF. In DNA form, the CDR3 reads TGTGCCAGCTCACCGAGGACTAGCGGAACTAAAGAGACCCAGTACTTC.

The V and J genes are TRBV9 and TRBJ2-1; D not resolved. This CDR3 contains 15 residues. Trimming shortened V by 0 bases and J by 3 bases, and 10 bases separated the two germline ends. CDR1 is SGDLS, CDR2 YYNGEE, per germline. CDR3 sequence: CASSVGLYDYNEQFF. CDR3 nucleotides: TGTGCCAGCAGCGTAGGCCTGTACGACTACAATGAGCAGTTCTTC. The full variable domain, in which reference TRBV9 and TRBJ2-1 provide the parts outside the CDR3, is DSGVTQTPKHLITATGQRVTLRCSPRSGDLSVYWYQQSLDQGLQFLIQYYNGEERAKGNILERFSAQQFPDLHSELNLSSLELGDSALYFCASSVGLYDYNEQFFGPGTRLTVL.

This clone appeared once. The chain links TRBV21-1 to TRBJ2-5. TRBV21-1 is labeled a pseudogene. The CDR3 is 11 amino acids. As DNA, the CDR3 is TGTGCCAGCAGCAAAGCGGAGACCCAGTACTTC. Residues: CASSKAETQYF.

The V gene is TRBV3-1 (or the pseudogene TRBV3-2), the J gene TRBJ1-4; 8 nucleotides match TRBD1. V was clipped by 2 bases and J by 2 bases; unmatched bases: 4. Per the germline V gene, CDR1 is LGHDT and CDR2 is YNNKEL (reference sequence). The CDR3 runs 16 residues. CDR3 residues: CASSQWQGATNEKLFF. The CDR3 DNA follows: TGTGCCAGCAGCCAATGGCAGGGGGCGACTAATGAAAAACTGTTTTTT.